The rows below give T cell receptor beta chains drawn from one sample of a study of blood T cell repertoires in COVID-19. The data were produced by immunoSEQ multiplex PCR, yet TCRdb's version contains in-frame clones alone and is incomplete. The sample holds approximately 260,000 clones; around 90% are singletons and the top ten take around 6%. The material sequenced was PBMCs or T cells enriched from blood (not recorded which). The receptors were sampled from a woman aged 25 to 39 with acute COVID-19. Each CDR3 is given with its conserved first and last residue. The D gene is left open where the match is weak. Rows give clone size only sometimes, using once, few, many, or a class for an expanded clone.

CDR3nt,CDR3aa,d_gene,v_gene,abundance,len,j_gene
TGTGCCAGCAGCCCAAACAAGTATGGCTACACCTTC,CASSPNKYGYTF,.,TRBV7-8,.,12,TRBJ1-2
TGTGCCACCAGTGATTCCACTAGCGGCTACTACAATGAGCAGTTCTTC,CATSDSTSGYYNEQFF,TRBD2,TRBV24-1,.,16,TRBJ2-1
TGTGCCTCCGGGAGGGGCCTAATGAACACTGAAGCTTTCTTT,CASGRGLMNTEAFF,.,TRBV14,.,14,TRBJ1-1
TGTGCCAGCAGTGAAGCGGGCCCGGGTAGCGGGGTGGAGACCCAGTACTTC,CASSEAGPGSGVETQYF,TRBD2,TRBV2,.,17,TRBJ2-5
TGTGCCACCAGCAGAGATATCGGACAAGCAAGTAGGGGCTACACCTTC,CATSRDIGQASRGYTF,.,TRBV15,.,16,TRBJ1-2
TGTGCCAGCAGTTTAGCCCCCGTTGCAGGGAACACTGAAGCTTTCTTT,CASSLAPVAGNTEAFF,.,TRBV27,.,16,TRBJ1-1
TGTGCCAGTAGTACCGGGACTAGCGGGAGTATCTACGAGCAGTACTTC,CASSTGTSGSIYEQYF,TRBD2,TRBV19,.,16,TRBJ2-7
TGTGCCAGCAGCTTCTCCTGGACAGGGGATCAGCCCCAGCATTTT,CASSFSWTGDQPQHF,TRBD1,TRBV7-8,.,15,TRBJ1-5
TGTGCCAGCAGCAAAAAAGCGGGGAGCTCCTACAATGAGCAGTTCTTC,CASSKKAGSSYNEQFF,TRBD2,TRBV13,.,16,TRBJ2-1
TGTGCCAGCAGCCAGGAAAATACAGCAGGAGGCAATTCACCCCTCCACTTT,CASSQENTAGGNSPLHF,.,TRBV4-2,few,17,TRBJ1-6
TGTGCCAGCAGACTTCGGGGGGGGGCGTTTCCCCAGTTCTTC,CASRLRGGAFPQFF,TRBD2,TRBV6-4,.,14,TRBJ2-1
TGCGCCAGCAGGGGGTGGGGCGGGGCGCTCTCCTACGAGCAGTACTTC,CASRGWGGALSYEQYF,.,TRBV10-1,.,16,TRBJ2-7
TGTGCCAGCAGCTCCCCGGGACTAGCGGGATCTGGGGCCAACGTCCTGACTTTC,CASSSPGLAGSGANVLTF,TRBD2,TRBV7-3,.,18,TRBJ2-6